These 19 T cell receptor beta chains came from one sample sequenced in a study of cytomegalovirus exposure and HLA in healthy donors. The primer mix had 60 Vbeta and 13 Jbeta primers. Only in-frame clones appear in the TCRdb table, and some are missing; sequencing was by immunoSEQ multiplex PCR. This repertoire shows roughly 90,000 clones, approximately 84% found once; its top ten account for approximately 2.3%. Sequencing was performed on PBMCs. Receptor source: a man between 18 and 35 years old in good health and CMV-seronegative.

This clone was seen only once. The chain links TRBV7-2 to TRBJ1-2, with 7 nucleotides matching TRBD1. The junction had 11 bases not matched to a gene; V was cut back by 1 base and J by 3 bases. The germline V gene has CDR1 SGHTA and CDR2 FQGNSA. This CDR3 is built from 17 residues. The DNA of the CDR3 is TGTGCCAGCAGCTTAGAAACAGGGGCAATTGGGGACTATGGCTACACCTTC. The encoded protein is CASSLETGAIGDYGYTF.

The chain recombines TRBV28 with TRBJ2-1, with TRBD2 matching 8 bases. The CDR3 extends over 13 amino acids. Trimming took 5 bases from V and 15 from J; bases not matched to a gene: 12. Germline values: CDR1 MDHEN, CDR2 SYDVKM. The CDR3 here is CASSPTHSGRPFF. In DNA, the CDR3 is TGTGCCAGCAGTCCTACCCACAGCGGGAGACCGTTCTTC.

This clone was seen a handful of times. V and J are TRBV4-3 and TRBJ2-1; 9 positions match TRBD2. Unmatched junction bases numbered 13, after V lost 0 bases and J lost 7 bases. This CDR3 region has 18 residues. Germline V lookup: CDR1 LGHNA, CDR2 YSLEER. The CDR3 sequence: CASSQDRTSAISINEQFF. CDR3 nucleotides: TGCGCCAGCAGCCAAGATCGGACTAGCGCGATCTCAATTAATGAGCAGTTCTTC.

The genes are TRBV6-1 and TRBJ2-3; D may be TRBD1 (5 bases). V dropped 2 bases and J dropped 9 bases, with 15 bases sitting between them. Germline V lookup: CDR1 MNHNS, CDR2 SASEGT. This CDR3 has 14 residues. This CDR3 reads CASSEPSGQGTQYF. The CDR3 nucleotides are TGTGCCAGCAGTGAACCTTCCGGGCAGGGAACGCAGTATTTT.

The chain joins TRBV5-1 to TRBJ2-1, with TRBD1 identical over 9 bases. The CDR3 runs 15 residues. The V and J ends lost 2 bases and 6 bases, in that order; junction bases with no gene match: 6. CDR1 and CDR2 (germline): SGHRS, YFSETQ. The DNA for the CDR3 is TGCGCCAGCAGCTTTCGACAGGGGGTGGGCAATGAGCAGTTCTTC. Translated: CASSFRQGVGNEQFF.

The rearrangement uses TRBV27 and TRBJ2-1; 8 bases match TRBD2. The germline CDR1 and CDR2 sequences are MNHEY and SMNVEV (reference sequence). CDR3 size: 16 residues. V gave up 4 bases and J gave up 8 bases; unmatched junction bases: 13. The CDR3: CASSSLPRGGTDEQFF. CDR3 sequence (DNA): TGTGCCAGCAGTTCTCTCCCCCGGGGGGGGACGGATGAGCAGTTCTTC.

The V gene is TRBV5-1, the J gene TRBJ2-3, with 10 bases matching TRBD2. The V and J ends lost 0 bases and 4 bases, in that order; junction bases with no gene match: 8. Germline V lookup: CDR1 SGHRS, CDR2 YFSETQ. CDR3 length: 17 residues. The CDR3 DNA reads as TGCGCCAGCAGCTTGGTCCAAACTAGCGGGATATCAGATACGCAGTATTTT. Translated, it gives CASSLVQTSGISDTQYF.

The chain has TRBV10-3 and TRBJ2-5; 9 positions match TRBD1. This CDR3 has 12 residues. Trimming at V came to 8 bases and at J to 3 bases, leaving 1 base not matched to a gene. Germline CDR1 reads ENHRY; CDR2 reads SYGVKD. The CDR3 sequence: CAIGDREETQYF. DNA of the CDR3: TGTGCCATCGGGGACAGGGAAGAGACCCAGTACTTC.

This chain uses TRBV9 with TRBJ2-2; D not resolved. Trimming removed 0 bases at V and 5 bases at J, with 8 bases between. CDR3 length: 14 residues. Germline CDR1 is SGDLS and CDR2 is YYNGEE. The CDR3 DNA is TGTGCCAGCAGCGTAGTATCAGTTACCGGGGAGCTGTTTTTT. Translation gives CASSVVSVTGELFF. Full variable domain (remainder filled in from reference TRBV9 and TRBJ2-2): DSGVTQTPKHLITATGQRVTLRCSPRSGDLSVYWYQQSLDQGLQFLIQYYNGEERAKGNILERFSAQQFPDLHSELNLSSLELGDSALYFCASSVVSVTGELFFGEGSRLTVL.

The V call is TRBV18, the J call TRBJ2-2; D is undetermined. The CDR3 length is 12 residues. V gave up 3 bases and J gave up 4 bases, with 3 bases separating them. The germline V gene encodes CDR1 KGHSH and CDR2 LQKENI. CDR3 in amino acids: CASSPITGELFF. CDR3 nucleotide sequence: TGTGCCAGCTCACCTATCACCGGGGAGCTGTTTTTT.

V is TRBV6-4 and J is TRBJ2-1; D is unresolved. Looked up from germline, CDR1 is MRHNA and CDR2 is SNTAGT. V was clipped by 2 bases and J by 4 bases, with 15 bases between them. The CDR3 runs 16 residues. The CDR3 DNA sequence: TGTGCCAGCAGTGACGTTGGTAGGCTAGATTACAATGAGCAGTTCTTC. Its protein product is CASSDVGRLDYNEQFF.

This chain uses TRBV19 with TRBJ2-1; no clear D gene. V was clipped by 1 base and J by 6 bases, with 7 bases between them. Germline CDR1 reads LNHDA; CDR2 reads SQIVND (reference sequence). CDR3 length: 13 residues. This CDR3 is CASSIAVRNEQFF. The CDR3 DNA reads TGTGCCAGTAGTATAGCGGTTCGCAATGAGCAGTTCTTC.

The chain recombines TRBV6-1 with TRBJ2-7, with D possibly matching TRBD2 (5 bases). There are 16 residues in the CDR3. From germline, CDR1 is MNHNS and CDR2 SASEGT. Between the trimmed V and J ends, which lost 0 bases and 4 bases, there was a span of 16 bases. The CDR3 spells CASSEALGGRIYEQYF. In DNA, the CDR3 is TGTGCCAGCAGTGAAGCGCTAGGCGGGCGGATTTACGAGCAGTACTTC.

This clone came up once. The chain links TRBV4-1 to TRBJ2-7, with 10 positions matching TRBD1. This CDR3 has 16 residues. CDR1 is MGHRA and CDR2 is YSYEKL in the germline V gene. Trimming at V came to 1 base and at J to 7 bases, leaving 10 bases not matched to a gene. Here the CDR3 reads CASSQVHGTGAGEQYF. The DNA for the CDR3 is TGCGCCAGCAGCCAAGTCCACGGGACAGGGGCGGGTGAGCAGTACTTC.

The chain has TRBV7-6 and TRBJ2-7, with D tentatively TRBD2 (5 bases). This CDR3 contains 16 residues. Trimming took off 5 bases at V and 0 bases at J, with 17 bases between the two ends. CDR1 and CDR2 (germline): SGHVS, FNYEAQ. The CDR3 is CASSPTPSGLSYEQYF. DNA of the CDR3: TGTGCCAGCAGCCCGACCCCCAGCGGCCTCTCCTACGAGCAGTACTTC.

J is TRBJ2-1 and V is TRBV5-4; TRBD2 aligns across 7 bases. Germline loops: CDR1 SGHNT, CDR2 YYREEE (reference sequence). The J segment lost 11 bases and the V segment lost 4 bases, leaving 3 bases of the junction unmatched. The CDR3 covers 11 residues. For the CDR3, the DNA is TGTGCCAGCAGCGGGGGACTACAGCAGTTCTTC. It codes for CASSGGLQQFF.

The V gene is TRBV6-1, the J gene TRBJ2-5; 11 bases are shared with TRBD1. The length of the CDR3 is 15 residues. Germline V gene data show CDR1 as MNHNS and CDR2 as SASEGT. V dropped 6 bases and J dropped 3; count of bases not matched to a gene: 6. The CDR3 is CASSKRTGGEETQYF. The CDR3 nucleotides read TGTGCCAGCAGCAAGAGGACAGGGGGCGAAGAGACCCAGTACTTC.

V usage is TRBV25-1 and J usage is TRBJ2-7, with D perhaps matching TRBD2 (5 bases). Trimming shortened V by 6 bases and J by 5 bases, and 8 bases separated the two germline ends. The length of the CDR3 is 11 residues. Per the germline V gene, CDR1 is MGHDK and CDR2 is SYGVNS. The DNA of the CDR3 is TGTGCCAGCAGGCTAGCCCACGAGCAGTACTTC. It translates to CASRLAHEQYF.

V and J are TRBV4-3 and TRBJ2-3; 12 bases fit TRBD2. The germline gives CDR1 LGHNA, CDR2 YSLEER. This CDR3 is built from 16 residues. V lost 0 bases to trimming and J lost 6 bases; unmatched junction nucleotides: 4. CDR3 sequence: CASSQDWGLAGDTQYF. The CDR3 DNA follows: TGCGCCAGCAGCCAAGATTGGGGACTAGCGGGCGATACGCAGTATTTT.